The sequence of this T cell receptor (beta chain) was determined in a study of blood T cell repertoires in COVID-19. Study-level information: The study drew acute and convalescent COVID-19 samples from the United States, Italy and Spain. From T cells, B-cell-depleted T cells, or PBMCs came the material, which was cDNA or gDNA.

Original methodology: It was from reference gene primer amplification that nucleated cell counts were estimated. The data were produced by immunoSEQ multiplex PCR, yet TCRdb's version contains in-frame clones alone and is incomplete. That table supplies the V and J calls and clone size; D and trimming were determined from the DNA. The table lists 55,000 to 80,000 clones, 89% of them singletons. Trimming took 1 base from V and 1 from J, leaving 10 bases between them. The germline gives CDR1 MNHEY, CDR2 SMNVEV (reference sequence). This CDR3 has 15 amino acids. The TCR sequence derives from a man between 50 and 59 years old with active COVID-19. The specimen sequenced was peripheral blood. The J gene is TRBJ1-1, the V gene TRBV27; D gene uncertain. CDR3 residues: CASSLYSQSNTEAFF. In nucleotides, the CDR3 is TGTGCCAGCAGTTTATACAGTCAATCGAACACTGAAGCTTTCTTT.